This T cell receptor (beta chain) was identified during a study of cytomegalovirus exposure and HLA in healthy donors. This clone was seen a few times. Researchers ran the PCR with 60 Vbeta and 13 Jbeta primers. Sequenced by immunoSEQ multiplex PCR; TCRdb stores in-frame clones only, minus some. In the table there are 150,000 or so clones, 73% of which are singletons. This clonotype was sampled from a woman between 18 and 29 years old in good health and CMV-seronegative. Sequencing was done on a sample of PBMCs.

The CDR3 loop reads CASRGALNTEAFF. The DNA for the CDR3 is TGTGCCAGCAGGGGGGCCCTTAACACTGAAGCTTTCTTT. This chain joins TRBV6-5 and TRBJ1-1, with a weak D call TRBD1 (6 bases). CDR3 length equals 13 residues. CDR1 and CDR2 from the germline V gene are MNHEY and SVGAGI. The V and J ends lost 6 bases and 2 bases respectively, with 10 bases between them.